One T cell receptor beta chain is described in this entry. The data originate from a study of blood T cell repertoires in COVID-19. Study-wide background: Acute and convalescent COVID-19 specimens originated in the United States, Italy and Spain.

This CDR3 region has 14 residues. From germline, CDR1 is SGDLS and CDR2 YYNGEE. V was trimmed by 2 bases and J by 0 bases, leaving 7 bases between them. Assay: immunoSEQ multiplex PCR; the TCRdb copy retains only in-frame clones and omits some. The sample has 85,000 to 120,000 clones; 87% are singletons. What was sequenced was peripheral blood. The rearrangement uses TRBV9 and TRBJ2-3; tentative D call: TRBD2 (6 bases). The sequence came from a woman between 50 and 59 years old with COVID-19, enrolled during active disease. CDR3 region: CASSVGTSTDTQYF. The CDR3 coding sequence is TGTGCCAGCAGCGTTGGGACTAGCACAGATACGCAGTATTTT.